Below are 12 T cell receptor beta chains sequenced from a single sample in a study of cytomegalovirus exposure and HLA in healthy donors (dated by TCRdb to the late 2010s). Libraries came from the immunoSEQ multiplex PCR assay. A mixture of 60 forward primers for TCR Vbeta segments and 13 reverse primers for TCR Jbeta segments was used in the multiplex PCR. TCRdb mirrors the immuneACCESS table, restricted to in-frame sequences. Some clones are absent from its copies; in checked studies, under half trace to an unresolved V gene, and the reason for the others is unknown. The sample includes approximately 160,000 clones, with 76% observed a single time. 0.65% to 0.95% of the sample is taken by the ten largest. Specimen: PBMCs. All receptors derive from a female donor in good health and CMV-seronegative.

The CDR3 sequence is CASSTQPPGLQGTNEKLFF. The DNA for the CDR3 is TGCGCCAGCAGCACTCAGCCGCCAGGGTTGCAGGGAACTAATGAAAAACTGTTTTTT. This chain connects TRBV5-1 to TRBJ1-4; tentative D call: TRBD1 (5 bases). Germline V gene data show CDR1 as SGHRS and CDR2 as YFSETQ. CDR3 length equals 19 residues. V lost 4 bases, J lost 1 base, and 23 bases lay in between. The full variable domain, completed using reference TRBV5-1 and TRBJ1-4, is KAGVTQTPRYLIKTRGQQVTLSCSPISGHRSVSWYQQTPGQGLQFLFEYFSETQRNKGNFPGRFSGRQFSNSRSEMNVSTLELGDSALYLCASSTQPPGLQGTNEKLFFGSGTQLSVL.

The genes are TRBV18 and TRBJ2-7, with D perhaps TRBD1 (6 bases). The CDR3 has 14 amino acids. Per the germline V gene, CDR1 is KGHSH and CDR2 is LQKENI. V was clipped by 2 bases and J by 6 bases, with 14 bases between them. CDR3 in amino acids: CASSPGRGGGEQYF. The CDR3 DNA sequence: TGTGCCAGCTCACCAGGCAGGGGTGGAGGCGAGCAGTACTTC.

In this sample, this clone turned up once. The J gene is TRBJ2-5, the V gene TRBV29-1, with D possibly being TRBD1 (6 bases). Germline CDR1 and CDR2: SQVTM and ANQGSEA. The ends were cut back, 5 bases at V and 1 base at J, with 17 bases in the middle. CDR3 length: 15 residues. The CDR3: CSVRIGQTIQETQYF. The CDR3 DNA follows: TGCAGCGTTAGGATTGGACAGACCATCCAAGAGACCCAGTACTTC.

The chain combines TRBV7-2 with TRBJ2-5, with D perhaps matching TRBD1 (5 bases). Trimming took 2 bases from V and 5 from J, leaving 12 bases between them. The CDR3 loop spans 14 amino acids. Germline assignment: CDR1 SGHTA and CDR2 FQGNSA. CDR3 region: CASSLWPGMETQYF. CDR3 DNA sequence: TGTGCCAGCAGCTTATGGCCAGGGATGGAGACCCAGTACTTC.

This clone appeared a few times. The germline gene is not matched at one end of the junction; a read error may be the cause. CDR3 residues: CASSRTSGIHKEQFF. The CDR3 DNA sequence: TGTGCCAGCAGCCGTACTAGCGGGATACACAAAGAGCAGTTCTTC. V is TRBV6-5 and J is TRBJ2-1, with 10 bases fitting TRBD2. This CDR3 has 15 amino acids. The germline V gene encodes CDR1 MNHEY and CDR2 SVGAGI.

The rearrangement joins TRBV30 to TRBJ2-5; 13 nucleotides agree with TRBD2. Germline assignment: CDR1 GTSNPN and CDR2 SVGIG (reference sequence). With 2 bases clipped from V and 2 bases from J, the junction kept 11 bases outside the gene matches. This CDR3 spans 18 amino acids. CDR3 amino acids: CAWSTTSGRPPPQETQYF. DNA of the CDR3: TGTGCCTGGAGTACGACTAGCGGGAGGCCCCCTCCACAAGAGACCCAGTACTTC.

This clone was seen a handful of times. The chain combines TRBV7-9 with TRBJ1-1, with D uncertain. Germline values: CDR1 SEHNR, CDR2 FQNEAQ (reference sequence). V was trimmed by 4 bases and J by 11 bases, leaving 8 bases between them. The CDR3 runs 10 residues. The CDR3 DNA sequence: TGTGCCAGCAGCTCGGAGTCGGCTTTCTTT. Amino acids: CASSSESAFF.

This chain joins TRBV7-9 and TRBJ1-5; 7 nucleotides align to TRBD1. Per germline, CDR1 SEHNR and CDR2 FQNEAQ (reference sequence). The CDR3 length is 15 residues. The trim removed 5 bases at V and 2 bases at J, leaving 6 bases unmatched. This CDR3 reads CASSGLGTGNQPQHF. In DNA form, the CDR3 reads TGTGCCAGCAGCGGACTCGGGACAGGCAATCAGCCCCAGCATTTT. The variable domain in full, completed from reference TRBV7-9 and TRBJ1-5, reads DTGVSQNPRHKITKRGQNVTFRCDPISEHNRLYWYRQTLGQGPEFLTYFQNEAQLEKSRLLSDRFSAERPKGSFSTLEIQRTEQGDSAMYLCASSGLGTGNQPQHFGDGTRLSIL.

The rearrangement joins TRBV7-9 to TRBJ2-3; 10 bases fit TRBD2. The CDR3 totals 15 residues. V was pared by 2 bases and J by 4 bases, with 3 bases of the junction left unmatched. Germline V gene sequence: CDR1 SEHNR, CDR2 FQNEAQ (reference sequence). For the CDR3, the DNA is TGTGCCAGCAGCTTAAGCGGGGGGGCGGCAGATACGCAGTATTTT. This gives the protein CASSLSGGAADTQYF.

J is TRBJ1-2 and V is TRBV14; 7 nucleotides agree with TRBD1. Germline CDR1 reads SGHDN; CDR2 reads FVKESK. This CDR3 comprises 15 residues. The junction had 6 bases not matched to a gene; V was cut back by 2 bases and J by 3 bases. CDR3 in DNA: TGTGCCAGCAGCCAACGGGGCAGGGGGGACTATGGCTACACCTTC. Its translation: CASSQRGRGDYGYTF.

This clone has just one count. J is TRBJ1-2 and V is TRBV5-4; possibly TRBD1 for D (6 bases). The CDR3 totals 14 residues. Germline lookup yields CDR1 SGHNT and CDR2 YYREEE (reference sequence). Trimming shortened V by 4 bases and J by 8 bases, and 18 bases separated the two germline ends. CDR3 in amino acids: CASSPGQDPFGYTF. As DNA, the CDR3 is TGTGCCAGCAGCCCGGGACAAGACCCATTCGGCTACACCTTC.

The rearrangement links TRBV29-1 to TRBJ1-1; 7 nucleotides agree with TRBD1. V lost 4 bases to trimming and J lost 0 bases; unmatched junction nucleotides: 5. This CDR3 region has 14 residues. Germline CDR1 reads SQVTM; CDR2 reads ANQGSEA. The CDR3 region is CSVGTGTVNTEAFF. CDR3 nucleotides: TGCAGCGTTGGAACCGGGACAGTGAACACTGAAGCTTTCTTT.